This T cell receptor (beta chain) was captured in a study of T cell changes during pregnancy in multiple sclerosis. Assay used: immunoSEQ multiplex PCR; TCRdb lists only in-frame clones, some missing. This sample has about 77,000 clones, with about 93% found just once. Trimming pared 1 base from V and 4 bases from J, leaving 7 bases between. The CDR3 is 13 residues long. The V gene's germline CDR1 is LNHNV and CDR2 YYDKDF (reference sequence). The sample here was peripheral blood, taken after pregnancy. The receptor was isolated from a female donor in good health, enrolled as a control in a pregnancy study. The V call is TRBV15, the J call TRBJ1-2; D remains ambiguous. The CDR3: CATSRGAGYGYTF. As DNA, the CDR3 is TGTGCCACCAGCAGAGGGGCAGGCTATGGCTACACCTTC.